This T cell receptor (beta chain) emerged from a study of T cell responses to AZD1222 COVID-19 vaccine. About this clone itself: Its target is not known.

Measured with immunoSEQ multiplex PCR; TCRdb has only the in-frame clones, and not every one. The profile shows about 130,000 clones, roughly 91% of them singletons. The study's findings and limits: Spike was spanned by vaccine-associated CD4 TCRs, with dominance at 160-218 and 743-854. Of the AZD1222 recipients, only five to seven were seropositive at baseline. Among the donors, most were white British and more were female, and clonal diversity was possibly underestimated.

Looked up from germline, CDR1 is LGHNT and CDR2 is FRNRAP. V dropped 3 bases and J dropped 0 bases, with 22 bases sitting between them. The CDR3 runs 19 residues. The sequence derives from an adult in good health. The sample was peripheral blood, taken on day 0 of AZD1222 vaccination. The chain joins TRBV12-5 to TRBJ2-3; the D gene is possibly TRBD1 (5 bases). The CDR3 DNA reads as TGTGCTAGTGGTTTTTCTATTGTGGGGCGTATTACTAGCACAGATACGCAGTATTTT. This encodes CASGFSIVGRITSTDTQYF.